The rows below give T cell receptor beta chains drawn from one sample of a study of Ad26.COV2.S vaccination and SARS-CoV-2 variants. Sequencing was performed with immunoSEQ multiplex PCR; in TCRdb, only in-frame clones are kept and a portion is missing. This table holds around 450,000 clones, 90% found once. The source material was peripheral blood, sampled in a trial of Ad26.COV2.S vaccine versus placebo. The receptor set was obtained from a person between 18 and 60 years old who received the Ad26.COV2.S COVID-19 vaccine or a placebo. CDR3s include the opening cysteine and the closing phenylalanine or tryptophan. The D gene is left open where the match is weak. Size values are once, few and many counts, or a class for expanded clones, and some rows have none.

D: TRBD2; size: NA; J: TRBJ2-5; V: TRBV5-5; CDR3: CASSLEGGALETQYF; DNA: TGTGCCAGCAGCTTGGAGGGAGGGGCTCTAGAGACCCAGTACTTC
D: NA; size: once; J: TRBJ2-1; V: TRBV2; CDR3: CASSSVGGTNNEQFF; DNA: TGTGCCAGCAGCTCGGTCGGGGGCACAAACAATGAGCAGTTCTTC
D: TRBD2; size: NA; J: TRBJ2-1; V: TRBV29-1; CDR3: CSAGPGGPNNEQFF; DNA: TGCAGCGCCGGTCCGGGAGGGCCGAACAATGAGCAGTTCTTC
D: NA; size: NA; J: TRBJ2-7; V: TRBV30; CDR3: CAFTGTPRDEQYF; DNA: TGTGCCTTTACCGGGACTCCCCGTGACGAGCAGTACTTC
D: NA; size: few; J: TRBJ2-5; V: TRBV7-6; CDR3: CASSRNGETQYF; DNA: TGTGCCAGCAGCCGCAACGGGGAGACCCAGTACTTC
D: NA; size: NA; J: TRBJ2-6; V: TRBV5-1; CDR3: CASSLGGTTSAGANVLTF; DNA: TGCGCCAGCAGCTTGGGCGGGACGACCTCGGCTGGGGCCAACGTCCTGACTTTC
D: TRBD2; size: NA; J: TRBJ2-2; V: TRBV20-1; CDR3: CSASTGLTGELFF; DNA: TGCAGTGCTAGTACGGGACTAACCGGGGAGCTGTTTTTT
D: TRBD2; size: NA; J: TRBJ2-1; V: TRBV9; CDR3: CASSVVGAGGYNEQFF; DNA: TGTGCCAGCAGCGTAGTAGGAGCGGGAGGGTACAATGAGCAGTTCTTC
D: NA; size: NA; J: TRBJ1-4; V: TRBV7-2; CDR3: CASSLLKTNEKLFF; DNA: TGTGCCAGCAGCTTATTGAAAACTAATGAAAAACTGTTTTTT
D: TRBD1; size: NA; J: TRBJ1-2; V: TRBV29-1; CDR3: CSVSDRGDYGYTF; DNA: TGCAGCGTTTCTGACAGGGGGGACTATGGCTACACCTTC
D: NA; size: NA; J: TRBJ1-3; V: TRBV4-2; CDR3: CASSQSHGGSGNTIYF; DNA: TGTGCCAGCAGCCAATCCCACGGAGGGTCTGGAAACACCATATATTTT